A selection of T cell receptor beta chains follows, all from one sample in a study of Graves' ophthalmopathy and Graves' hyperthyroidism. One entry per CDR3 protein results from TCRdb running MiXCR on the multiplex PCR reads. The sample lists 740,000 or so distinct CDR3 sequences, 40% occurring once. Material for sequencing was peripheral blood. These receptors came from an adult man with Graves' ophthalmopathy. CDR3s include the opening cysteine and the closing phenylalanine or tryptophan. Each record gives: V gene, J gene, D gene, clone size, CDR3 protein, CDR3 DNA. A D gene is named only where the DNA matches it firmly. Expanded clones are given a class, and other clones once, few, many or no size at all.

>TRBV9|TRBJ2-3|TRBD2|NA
CASSGRGGLTDTQYF
TGTGCCAGCAGCGGCCGGGGGGGCTTGACAGATACGCAGTATTTT
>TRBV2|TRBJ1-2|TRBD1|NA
CASSRQGGKGYTF
TGTGCCAGCAGTCGACAGGGCGGTAAAGGCTACACCTTC
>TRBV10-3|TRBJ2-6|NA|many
CAISPGSPGANVLTF
TGTGCCATCAGCCCAGGCAGTCCGGGGGCCAACGTCCTGACTTTC
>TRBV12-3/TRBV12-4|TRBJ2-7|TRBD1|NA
CASSHGTGGVGEQYF
TGTGCCAGCAGCCATGGGACAGGGGGAGTCGGCGAGCAGTACTTC
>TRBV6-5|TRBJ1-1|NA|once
CASGQRSYAFF
TGTGCCAGCGGTCAAAGATCGTACGCTTTCTTT
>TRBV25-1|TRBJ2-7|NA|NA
CASSFATEQYF
TGTGCCAGCAGTTTTGCGACCGAGCAGTACTTC
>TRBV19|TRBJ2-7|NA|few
CASSGDNPRQQYF
TGTGCCAGTAGTGGGGACAATCCCCGCCAACAGTACTTC
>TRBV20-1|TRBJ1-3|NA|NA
CSARGGGNTIYF
TGCAGTGCTAGAGGAGGTGGAAACACCATATATTTT
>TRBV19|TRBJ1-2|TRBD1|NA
CASSRGTVVAYTF
TGTGCCAGCAGCCGAGGGACAGTGGTTGCCTACACCTTC
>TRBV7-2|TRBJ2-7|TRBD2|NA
CASSSRLAGTVYEQYF
TGTGCCAGCAGCTCCCGACTAGCGGGGACGGTCTACGAGCAGTACTTC
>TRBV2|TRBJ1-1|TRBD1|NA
CASSQKSGGTEAFF
TGTGCCAGCAGTCAGAAGTCAGGGGGCACTGAAGCTTTCTTT
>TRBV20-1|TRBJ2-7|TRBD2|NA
CSASNGRVLSYEQYF
TGCAGTGCTAGCAACGGGAGGGTCCTATCCTACGAGCAGTACTTC
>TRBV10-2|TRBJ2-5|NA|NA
CANSHATGAYQETQYF
TGTGCCAACAGCCACGCTACCGGGGCGTACCAAGAGACCCAGTACTTC
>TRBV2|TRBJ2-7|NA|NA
CASSTSDRGVRDF
TGTGCCAGCTCAACCTCAGACCGAGGTGTCAGGGACTTC
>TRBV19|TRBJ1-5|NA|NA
CASIVRGGGGNQPQHF
TGTGCCAGTATAGTGCGAGGGGGGGGTGGCAATCAGCCCCAGCATTTT
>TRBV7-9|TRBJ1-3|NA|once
CASSLIGSGNTIYF
TGTGCCAGCAGCTTAATAGGCTCTGGAAACACCATATATTTT
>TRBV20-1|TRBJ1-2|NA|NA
CSDPPENYGYTF
TGCAGTGATCCCCCAGAGAACTATGGCTACACCTTC
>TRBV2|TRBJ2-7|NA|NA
CASSPQQGHEQYF
TGTGCCAGCAGCCCTCAACAGGGCCACGAGCAGTACTTC
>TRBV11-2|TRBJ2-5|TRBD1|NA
CASSPGTGSVQTQYF
TGTGCCAGCAGCCCCGGGACAGGGTCGGTGCAGACCCAGTACTTC
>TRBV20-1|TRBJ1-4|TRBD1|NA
CSAPDRTNEKLFF
TGCAGTGCTCCGGACAGGACTAATGAAAAACTGTTTTTT
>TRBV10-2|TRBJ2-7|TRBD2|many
CASSEGSGSSYEQYF
TGCGCCAGCAGTGAAGGTAGCGGGAGCTCCTACGAGCAGTACTTC
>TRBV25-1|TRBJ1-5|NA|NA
CASSDAGSSNQPQHF
TGTGCCAGCAGTGATGCGGGCTCGAGCAATCAGCCCCAGCATTTT
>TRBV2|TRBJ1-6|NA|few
CASSAGDFYNSPLHF
TGTGCCAGCAGCGCGGGGGACTTCTATAATTCACCCCTCCACTTT
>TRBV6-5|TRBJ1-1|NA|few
CASSYRRGEFHTEAFF
TGTGCCAGCAGTTATAGGAGGGGCGAATTTCATACTGAAGCTTTCTTT
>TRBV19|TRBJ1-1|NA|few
CASTADMRAFF
TGTGCCAGTACCGCGGACATGCGGGCTTTCTTT
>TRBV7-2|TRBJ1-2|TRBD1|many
CASSLATGQGHGYTF
TGTGCCAGCAGCTTAGCAACGGGACAGGGCCATGGCTACACCTTC
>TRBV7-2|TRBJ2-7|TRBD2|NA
CASSLLSSGQGSYEQYF
TGTGCCAGCAGCTTACTTAGTAGCGGGCAGGGATCCTACGAGCAGTACTTC
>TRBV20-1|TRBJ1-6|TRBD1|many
CSARDALQGGNSPLHF
TGCAGTGCTAGGGACGCACTCCAGGGGGGTAATTCACCCCTCCACTTT
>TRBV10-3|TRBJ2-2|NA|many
CAISDRENTGELFF
TGTGCCATCAGTGACAGGGAAAACACCGGGGAGCTGTTTTTT
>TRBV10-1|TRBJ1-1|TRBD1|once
CASSTRQGWGTEAFF
TGTGCCAGCAGCACCCGACAGGGATGGGGCACTGAAGCTTTCTTT
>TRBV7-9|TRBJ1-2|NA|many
CASSLPLKGRDGYTF
TGTGCCAGCAGCTTACCATTGAAGGGACGGGATGGCTACACCTTC
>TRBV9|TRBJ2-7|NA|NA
CASSAKDGGLEQYF
TGTGCCAGCAGCGCCAAGGATGGGGGCCTCGAGCAGTACTTC
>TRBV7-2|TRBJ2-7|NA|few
CASSLGVQVEQYF
TGTGCCAGCAGCTTAGGGGTCCAGGTCGAGCAGTACTTC
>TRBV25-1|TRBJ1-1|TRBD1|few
CASSPTGRRENTEAFF
TGTGCCAGCAGTCCGACAGGGCGGAGGGAGAACACTGAAGCTTTCTTT
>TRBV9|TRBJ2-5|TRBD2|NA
CARVSSGSRETQYF
TGTGCTAGAGTGTCTAGCGGGAGTCGGGAGACCCAGTACTTC
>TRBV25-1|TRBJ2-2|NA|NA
CASSEGDRAGELFF
TGTGCCAGCAGTGAAGGGGATAGAGCCGGGGAGCTGTTTTTT